This is a list of T cell receptor beta chains from one sample in a study of cytomegalovirus exposure and HLA in healthy donors. The assay was immunoSEQ multiplex PCR, and TCRdb's table has in-frame clones only and misses some. The table has 120,000 or so clones, roughly 90% seen once. Specimen: PBMCs. The receptors here all came from a woman aged 18-35 years in good health and CMV-seronegative. Both conserved end residues are part of each CDR3. D genes are given only for firm matches. Expanded clones are given a class, and other clones once, few, many or no size at all.

D gene	V gene	clone size	J gene	CDR3 protein	CDR3 DNA
.	TRBV6-6	.	TRBJ1-5	CASSYGQDYNQPQHF	TGTGCCAGCAGTTACGGGCAGGACTACAATCAGCCCCAGCATTTT
TRBD1	TRBV5-1	.	TRBJ2-7	CASSLGTGGVYEQYF	TGCGCCAGCAGCCTAGGAACAGGGGGCGTTTACGAGCAGTACTTC
TRBD1	TRBV5-1	.	TRBJ1-1	CASSRGQWNTEAFF	TGCGCCAGCAGCAGGGGACAGTGGAACACTGAAGCTTTCTTT
TRBD1	TRBV13	.	TRBJ1-5	CASSSTSRDRGRQPQHF	TGTGCCAGCAGCTCCACGTCCCGGGACAGAGGACGTCAGCCCCAGCATTTT
TRBD1	TRBV18	.	TRBJ1-1	CASSSDRATEAFF	TGTGCCAGCTCATCGGACAGGGCCACTGAAGCTTTCTTT
.	TRBV7-9	.	TRBJ2-1	CASSFHGSSYNEQFF	TGTGCCAGCAGCTTTCACGGGAGCTCCTACAATGAGCAGTTCTTC
.	TRBV7-2	once	TRBJ2-1	CASSSETDSYNEQFF	TGTGCCAGCAGCTCCGAGACAGACTCCTACAATGAGCAGTTCTTC
.	TRBV5-1	.	TRBJ2-5	CASKFTGMYQETQYF	TGCGCCAGCAAATTCACAGGGATGTACCAAGAGACCCAGTACTTC
TRBD1	TRBV6-1	.	TRBJ2-1	CASSNGQGGAYEQFF	TGTGCCAGCAGTAATGGACAGGGGGGAGCATATGAGCAGTTCTTC
.	TRBV10-3	.	TRBJ1-1	CAISGPGRNTEAFF	TGTGCCATCAGTGGGCCAGGAAGGAACACTGAAGCTTTCTTT
TRBD2	TRBV30	.	TRBJ2-1	CACSGLAGDNEQFF	TGTGCCTGCTCGGGACTAGCGGGAGATAATGAGCAGTTCTTC
.	TRBV9	.	TRBJ2-1	CASSVAVSALSYNEQFF	TGTGCCAGCAGCGTAGCTGTTAGCGCACTCTCCTACAATGAGCAGTTCTTC
.	TRBV11-2	.	TRBJ2-1	CASSTREWNEQFF	TGTGCCAGCAGCACCAGGGAATGGAATGAGCAGTTCTTC
.	TRBV7-2	once	TRBJ2-7	CASSFESGNEQYF	TGTGCCAGCAGCTTCGAGTCCGGTAACGAGCAGTACTTC
.	TRBV6-1	.	TRBJ1-1	CASSEGRNTEAFF	TGTGCCAGCAGTGAAGGCAGGAACACTGAAGCTTTCTTT
.	TRBV10-1	many	TRBJ2-4	CASSGLAKNIQYF	TGCGCCAGCAGTGGGCTAGCCAAAAACATTCAGTACTTC
.	TRBV6-5	once	TRBJ1-1	CASRKPGNTEAFF	TGTGCCAGCCGGAAACCAGGGAACACTGAAGCTTTCTTT
.	TRBV9	.	TRBJ2-1	CASSVSGLGNNEQFF	TGTGCCAGCAGCGTAAGCGGCTTAGGCAACAATGAGCAGTTCTTC
.	TRBV5-1	.	TRBJ2-5	CASSSDSRETQYF	TGCGCCAGCAGCTCCGACTCGCGTGAGACCCAGTACTTC